This T cell receptor beta chain was sequenced during a study of blood T cell repertoires in COVID-19 (TCRdb year 2020). At the level of the whole study: Samples covering the acute and convalescent phases of COVID-19 were provided by collaborators in the United States, Italy and Spain. The dataset comprised deeply sampled blood TCRbeta repertoires from subjects exposed to, actively infected with, or recovered from COVID-19. A freely available public database, intended as a resource for researchers studying the immune response to SARS-CoV-2, is where the repertoires were released. Where HLA class I and class II types were available, the types were taken from metadata supplied by the sample provider, not from assay-based typing. The samples were drawn from the first 160 participants of the ongoing ImmuneRACE study and from over a thousand subjects provided by 6 global collaborators. Sample metadata almost always included a de-identified subject ID, COVID-19 status, age in years and sex. The material from the prospective study consisted of cDNA or gDNA derived from T cells, B-cell-depleted T cells, or PBMCs. General conclusions and limits of the study: The quantity of clinical and demographic metadata differed by source and by participant and was supplied without curation.

Whole blood was collected in K2EDTA tubes by collaborating institutions according to the institutions' own protocols. For TCRbeta analysis, collaborator samples were shipped as frozen whole blood, as isolated PBMCs, or as DNA extracted from either sample type. Clipping removes 6 bases from V and 7 bases from J, with 9 as the unmatched junction base count. Reading the germline V gene gives CDR1 SNHLY and CDR2 FYNNEI. CDR3 length: 14 amino acids, cysteine to phenylalanine. Just CDR3 DNA is preserved here, 42 bases in frame from base 1. TCRbeta CDR3 regions were amplified from genomic DNA using the immunoSEQ Assay, a bias-controlled multiplex PCR. The authors processed their data as follows. Within the assay, amplification of reference gene primers was used to estimate how many nucleated cells each sample contained. To quantify the absolute abundance of each unique TCRbeta CDR3 rearrangement, sequence reads were collapsed and filtered. For each sample, productive Simpson clonality was calculated as the square root of Simpson's diversity index over productive rearrangements. Drawn from immuneACCESS, this table holds only the in-frame rearrangements with V and J called that TCRdb kept. Clones are partly lost; checked studies trace under half to an unresolved V gene and leave the rest unexplained. From that table come the V and J calls and clone size; the DNA was used to work out D and trimming. Here the sample has 300,000 or so clones; 90% occur a single time. Jointly, the top ten make up approximately 4% of the sample.

As regards this clone: Its target antigen remains unknown. The record has no base qualities; no much larger clone is one base away.

The source of this sequence is a middle-aged woman with acute or convalescent COVID-19. The V and J genes are TRBV2 and TRBJ2-1; a stretch of 7 junction bases matches TRBD1. Sequences were obtained from peripheral blood. The encoded CDR3 is CASRTQGVANEQFF. Read as DNA, the sequence is TGTGCCAGCAGGACCCAGGGGGTCGCAAATGAGCAGTTCTTC.